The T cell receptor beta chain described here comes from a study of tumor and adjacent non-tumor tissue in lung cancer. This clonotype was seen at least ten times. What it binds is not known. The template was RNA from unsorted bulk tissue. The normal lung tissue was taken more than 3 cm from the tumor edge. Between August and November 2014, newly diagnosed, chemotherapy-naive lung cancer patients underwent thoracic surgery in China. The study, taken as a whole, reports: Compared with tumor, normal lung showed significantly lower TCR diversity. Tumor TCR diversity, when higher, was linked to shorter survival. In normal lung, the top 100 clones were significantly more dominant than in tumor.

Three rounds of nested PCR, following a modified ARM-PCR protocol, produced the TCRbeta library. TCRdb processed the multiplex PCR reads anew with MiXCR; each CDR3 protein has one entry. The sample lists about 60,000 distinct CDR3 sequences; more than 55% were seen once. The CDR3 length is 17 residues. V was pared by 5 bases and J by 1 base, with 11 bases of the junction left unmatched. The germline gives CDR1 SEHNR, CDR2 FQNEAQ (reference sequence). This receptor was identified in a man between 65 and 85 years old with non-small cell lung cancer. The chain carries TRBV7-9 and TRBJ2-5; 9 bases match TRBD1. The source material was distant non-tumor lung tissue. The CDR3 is CASSPPVGTGTQETQYF. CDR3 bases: TGTGCCAGCAGCCCCCCCGTGGGGACAGGGACCCAAGAGACCCAGTACTTC.